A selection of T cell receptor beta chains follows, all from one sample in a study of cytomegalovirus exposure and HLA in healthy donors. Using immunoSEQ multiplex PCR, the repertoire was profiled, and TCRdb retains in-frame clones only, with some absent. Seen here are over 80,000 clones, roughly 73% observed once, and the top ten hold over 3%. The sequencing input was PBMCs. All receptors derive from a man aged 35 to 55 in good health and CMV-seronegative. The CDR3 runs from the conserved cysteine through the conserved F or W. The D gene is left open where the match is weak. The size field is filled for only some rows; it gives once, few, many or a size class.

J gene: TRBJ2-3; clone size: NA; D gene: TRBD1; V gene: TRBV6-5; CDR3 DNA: TGTGCCAGCAGTTACTCAGGGGGCGGCGGCACAGATACGCAGTATTTT; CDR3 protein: CASSYSGGGGTDTQYF
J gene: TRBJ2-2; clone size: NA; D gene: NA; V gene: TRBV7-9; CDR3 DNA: TGTGCCAGCAGCTTGAGGGGGACGAACACCGGGGAGCTGTTTTTT; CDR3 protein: CASSLRGTNTGELFF
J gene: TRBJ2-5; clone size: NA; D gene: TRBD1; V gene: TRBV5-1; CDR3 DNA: TGCGCCAGCAGCTTGTGGGGCCAGGGGGCCCAAGAGACCCAGTACTTC; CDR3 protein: CASSLWGQGAQETQYF
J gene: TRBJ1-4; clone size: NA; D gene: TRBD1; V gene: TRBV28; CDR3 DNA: TGTGCCATCTCGGATATGAATCAGGGGGCAACTAATGAAAAACTGTTTTTT; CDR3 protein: CAISDMNQGATNEKLFF
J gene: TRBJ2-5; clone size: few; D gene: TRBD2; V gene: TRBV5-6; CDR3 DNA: TGTGCCAGCAGCCCCATGGAGCGGGGGGTCTGGGAGACCCAGTACTTC; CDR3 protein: CASSPMERGVWETQYF
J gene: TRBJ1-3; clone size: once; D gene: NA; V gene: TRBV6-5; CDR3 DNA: TGTGCCAGCAGTTACTCGGCAGGGCCCTCTGGAAACACCATATATTTT; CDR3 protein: CASSYSAGPSGNTIYF
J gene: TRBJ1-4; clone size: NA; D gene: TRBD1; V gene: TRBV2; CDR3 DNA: TGTGCCAGCAGTGAAAGCTGGGACAGGGCTATTGAAAAACTGTTTTTT; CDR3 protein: CASSESWDRAIEKLFF
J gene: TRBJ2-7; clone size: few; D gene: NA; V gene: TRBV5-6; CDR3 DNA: TGTGCCAGCAGCTACATGGCCTACGAGCAGTACTTC; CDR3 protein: CASSYMAYEQYF
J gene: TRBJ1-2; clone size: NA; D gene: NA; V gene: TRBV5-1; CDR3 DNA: TGCGCCAGCAGCTTAAACAGGGCTAACTATGGCTACACCTTC; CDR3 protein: CASSLNRANYGYTF
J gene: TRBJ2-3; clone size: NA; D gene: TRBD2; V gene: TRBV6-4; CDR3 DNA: TGTGCCAGCAGTGATAGCGGGGGGGCCACAGATACGCAGTATTTT; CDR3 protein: CASSDSGGATDTQYF
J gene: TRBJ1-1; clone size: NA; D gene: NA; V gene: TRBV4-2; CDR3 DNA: TGTGCCAGCAGCCAAGACAGGACGGAGGGGCCGAACACTGAAGCTTTCTTT; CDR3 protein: CASSQDRTEGPNTEAFF